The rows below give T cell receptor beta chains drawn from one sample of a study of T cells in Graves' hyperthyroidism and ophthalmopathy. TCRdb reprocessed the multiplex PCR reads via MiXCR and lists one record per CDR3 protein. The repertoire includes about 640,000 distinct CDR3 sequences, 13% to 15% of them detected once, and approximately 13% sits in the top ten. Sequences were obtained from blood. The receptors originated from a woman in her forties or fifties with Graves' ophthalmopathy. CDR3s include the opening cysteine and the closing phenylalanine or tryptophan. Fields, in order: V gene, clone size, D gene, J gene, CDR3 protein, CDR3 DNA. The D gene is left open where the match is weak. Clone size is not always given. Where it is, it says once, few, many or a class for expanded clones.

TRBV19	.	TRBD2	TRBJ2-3	CASSIRGLASDRASTDTQYF	TGTGCCAGTAGTATTAGAGGACTAGCGTCGGATAGAGCTTCCACAGATACGCAGTATTTT
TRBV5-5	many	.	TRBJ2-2	CASSLDQIYTGELFF	TGTGCCAGCAGCTTGGACCAGATTTACACCGGGGAGCTGTTTTTT
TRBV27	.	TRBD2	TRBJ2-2	CASSRKAGERTGELFF	TGTGCCAGCAGTAGGAAAGCGGGAGAGCGCACCGGGGAGCTGTTTTTT
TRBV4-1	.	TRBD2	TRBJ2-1	CASSQERTSGSLYNEQFF	TGCGCCAGCAGCCAAGAACGGACTAGCGGGAGTTTGTACAATGAGCAGTTCTTC
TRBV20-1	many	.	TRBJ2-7	CSARAGGGPAYEQYF	TGCAGTGCAAGAGCGGGTGGGGGGCCAGCCTACGAGCAGTACTTC
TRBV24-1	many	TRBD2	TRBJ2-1	CATSVGLADYNEQFF	TGTGCCACCAGTGTCGGACTAGCGGACTACAATGAGCAGTTCTTC
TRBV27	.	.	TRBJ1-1	CASRPWGVKTEAFF	TGTGCCAGCAGGCCATGGGGGGTGAAAACTGAAGCTTTCTTT
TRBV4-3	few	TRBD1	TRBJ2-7	CASSQTGQGLLWQYF	TGCGCCAGCAGCCAGACGGGACAGGGTTTACTATGGCAGTACTTC
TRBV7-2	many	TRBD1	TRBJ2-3	CASSLGDRGSMDTQYF	TGTGCCAGCAGCTTAGGGGACAGGGGGAGTATGGATACGCAGTATTTT
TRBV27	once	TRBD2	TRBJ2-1	CASSQGTSGRFSYNEQFF	TGTGCCAGCAGTCAAGGGACTAGCGGGAGATTCTCCTACAATGAGCAGTTCTTC
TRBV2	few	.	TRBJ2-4	CASNLGGMSKNIQYF	TGTGCCAGCAATTTAGGGGGAATGTCCAAAAACATTCAGTACTTC
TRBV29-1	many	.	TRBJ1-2	CSVELSLTSGYTF	TGCAGCGTTGAACTCTCGCTTACAAGTGGCTACACCTTC
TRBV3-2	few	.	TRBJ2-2	CASSQEGTGITGELFF	TGTGCCAGCAGCCAAGAAGGGACAGGGATCACCGGGGAGCTGTTTTTT
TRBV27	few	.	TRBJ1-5	CASSFGPGSDPNQPQHF	TGTGCCAGCAGTTTCGGGCCAGGATCGGACCCCAATCAGCCCCAGCATTTT
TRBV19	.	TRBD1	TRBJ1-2	CASRPGQTNYGYTF	TGTGCCAGTAGACCGGGACAGACTAACTATGGCTACACCTTC
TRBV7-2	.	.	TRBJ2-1	CASSFSAKTYNEQFF	TGTGCCAGCAGCTTTTCTGCTAAAACCTACAATGAGCAGTTCTTC
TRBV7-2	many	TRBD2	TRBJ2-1	CASSLAWTSYNEQFF	TGTGCCAGCAGCTTAGCGTGGACTAGCTACAATGAGCAGTTCTTC
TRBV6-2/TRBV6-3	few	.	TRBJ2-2	CASSSGAYTGELFF	TGTGCCAGCAGTTCCGGGGCCTACACCGGGGAGCTGTTTTTT
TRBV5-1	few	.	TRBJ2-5	CASSLRAMEETQYF	TGCGCCAGCAGCCTCCGGGCTATGGAGGAGACCCAGTACTTC
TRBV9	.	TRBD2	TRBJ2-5	CASSAASTSGSWKYF	TGTGCCAGCAGCGCCGCCAGTACTAGCGGGAGTTGGAAGTACTTC
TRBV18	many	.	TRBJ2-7	CASSPNRDEQYF	TGTGCCAGCTCACCCAACAGGGACGAGCAGTACTTC
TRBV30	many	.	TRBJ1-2	CAWSPPASRGYTF	TGTGCCTGGAGTCCACCGGCCAGTCGAGGCTACACCTTC
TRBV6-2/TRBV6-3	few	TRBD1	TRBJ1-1	CASSYPGQGAFF	TGTGCCAGCAGTTACCCGGGACAGGGAGCTTTCTTT
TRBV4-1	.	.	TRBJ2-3	CASSQDHSGRTDTQYF	TGCGCCAGCAGCCAAGATCACTCGGGCCGCACAGATACGCAGTATTTT
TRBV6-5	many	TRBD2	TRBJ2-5	CASSYWGGGRETQYF	TGTGCCAGCAGTTACTGGGGGGGAGGCCGGGAGACCCAGTACTTC
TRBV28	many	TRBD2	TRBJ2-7	CASKSGLAGFYEQYF	TGTGCCAGCAAATCTGGTCTAGCGGGATTTTACGAGCAGTACTTC
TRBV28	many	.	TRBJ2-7	CASSPSWRFNSYEQYF	TGTGCCAGCAGTCCCTCCTGGAGGTTCAACTCCTACGAGCAGTACTTC
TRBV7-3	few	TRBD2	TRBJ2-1	CASSDGGSSGTFPNEQFF	TGTGCCAGCAGCGACGGAGGTAGTAGCGGGACTTTCCCGAATGAGCAGTTCTTC
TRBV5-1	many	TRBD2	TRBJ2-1	CASSSGLVNEQFF	TGTGCCAGCAGCTCGGGACTAGTCAATGAGCAGTTCTTC
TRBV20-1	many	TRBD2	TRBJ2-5	CSAALAGVQETQYF	TGCAGTGCTGCACTAGCGGGAGTCCAAGAGACCCAGTACTTC
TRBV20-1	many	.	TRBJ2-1	CSARRGRFPNEQFF	TGCAGTGCTAGACGTGGGAGGTTCCCCAATGAGCAGTTCTTC
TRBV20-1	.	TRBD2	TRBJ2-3	CSASSGSYRTDTQYF	TGCAGTGCATCTAGCGGGAGCTACCGCACAGATACGCAGTATTTT
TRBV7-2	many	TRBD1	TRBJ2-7	CASTQQGEQYF	TGTGCCAGCACCCAACAGGGGGAGCAGTACTTC
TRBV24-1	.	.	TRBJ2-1	CATSDPSSAAPYNEQFF	TGTGCCACCAGTGATCCTAGCTCAGCGGCCCCCTACAATGAGCAGTTCTTC
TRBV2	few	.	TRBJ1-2	CASSDLEGLVLVGYTF	TGTGCCAGCAGTGATTTAGAGGGCTTAGTACTAGTTGGCTACACCTTC
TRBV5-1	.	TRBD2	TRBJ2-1	CASSLSSGAYNEQFF	TGCGCCAGCAGCTTGTCTAGCGGGGCATACAATGAGCAGTTCTTC
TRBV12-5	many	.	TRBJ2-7	CASGGRRYSYEQYF	TGTGCTAGTGGTGGGAGGCGATACTCCTACGAGCAGTACTTC
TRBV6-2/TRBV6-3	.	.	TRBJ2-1	CASSKGSAYNEQFF	TGTGCCAGCAGTAAGGGTTCGGCCTACAATGAGCAGTTCTTC
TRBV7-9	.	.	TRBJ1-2	CASSPRDSYGYTF	TGTGCCAGCAGCCCCAGAGACAGCTATGGCTACACCTTC
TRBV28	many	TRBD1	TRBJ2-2	CASRTGYTGELFF	TGTGCCAGCAGGACAGGGTACACCGGGGAGCTGTTTTTT
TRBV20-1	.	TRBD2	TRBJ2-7	CSARVPSGRPHEQYF	TGCAGTGCTAGAGTGCCTAGCGGGAGACCCCACGAGCAGTACTTC